This paragraph covers one T cell receptor (beta chain) sequence. The antigen is not known. This sample was taken from a study of CD8+CD57+ T cells in acquired aplastic anemia. Across the whole study: CD4+ and CD8+ cells, once sorted, gave DNA averaging about 3 ug. Study-level points and caveats: In common between the patients and the controls were more than 25 CD8+ CDR3 sequences. Patients and controls had CD8+ Simpson's diversity values that were not significantly distinct.

Per germline, CDR1 SNHLY and CDR2 FYNNEI. CDR3 length: 13 amino acids. V dropped 7 bases and J dropped 3 bases, with 10 bases sitting between them. Template material for TCR beta VDJ and CDR3 profiling consisted of genomic DNA. TCRdb re-analysed the reads in MiXCR, keeping a single row per CDR3 protein. The sample lists a few hundred thousand distinct CDR3 sequences; 56% were seen once. Sequenced: sorted CD4+, CD8+, or CD8+CD57+ T cells (not recorded which) from PBMCs. The chain joins TRBV2 to TRBJ1-5; tentative D call: TRBD1 (6 bases). This TCR derives from a human donor with severe aplastic anemia or a healthy control (not recorded which). CDR3 coding DNA: TGTGCCAGCATTGGACAGCTCAATCAGCCCCAGCATTTT. Residues: CASIGQLNQPQHF.